The clone carrying this TCR beta chain appeared a single time. Its antigen is unidentified. The data originate from a study of T cell responses to AZD1222 COVID-19 vaccine. Across the whole study: Doses given second, at about 4 or about 12 weeks, were pooled. Broader study findings: Donor demographics were predominantly white British with a female majority; clonal diversity may be underestimated. In all cases, repertoires were sampled only after the peak T cell response.

With 5 bases removed from V and 4 bases from J, the gap between germline ends came to 12 bases. Germline assignment: CDR1 SNHLY and CDR2 FYNNEI. CDR3 length: 15 residues. Only in-frame clones appear in the TCRdb table, and some are missing; sequencing was by immunoSEQ multiplex PCR. The profile shows 95,000 to 110,000 clones, around nine tenths of them singletons. The source was peripheral blood, collected on day 0 of AZD1222 vaccination. The clonotype comes from an adult in good health. The V and J genes are TRBV2 and TRBJ2-6, with D tentatively TRBD1 (6 bases). CDR3 sequence: CASSSTGLGANVLTF. Written as DNA, the CDR3 is TGTGCCAGCAGTTCCACAGGGTTAGGGGCCAACGTCCTGACTTTC. Full variable domain (outside the CDR3, taken from reference TRBV2 and TRBJ2-6): EPEVTQTPSHQVTQMGQEVILRCVPISNHLYFYWYRQILGQKVEFLVSFYNNEISEKSEIFDDQFSVERPDGSNFTLKIRSTKLEDSAMYFCASSSTGLGANVLTFGAGSRLTVL.